Presented here are 9 T cell receptor beta chains from one specimen sequenced in a study of vaccination and CD4 T cells after COVID-19. The treatment denotes: roughly ten-day PBMC culture with coronavirus spike peptide pools or control peptides (ViraFEST assay). According to the study, CD4+ T cells from the unexposed donor were gathered ahead of the COVID-19 pandemic (2011-2018). No antigens are known for them. Sequencing of the DNA from cultured CD4+ T cells was carried out with the Oncomine TCR Beta short-read assay. In TCRdb, the PCR reads were re-called with MiXCR into one record per CDR3 protein. There are about 6,100 distinct CDR3 sequences in the sample; around half occur only once, and around 56% lies in the top ten. Sequenced sample: CD4+ T cells from blood, cultured in vitro. The origin of the receptors is a human donor in good health.

This clonotype occurred a few times. The chain combines TRBV12-3 or TRBV12-4 with TRBJ2-3; D gene unclear. Trimming took off 9 bases at V and 5 bases at J, with 9 bases between the two ends. The CDR3 is 11 residues long. The chain's CDR3 is CASRRRDTQYF. The CDR3 DNA sequence: TGTGCCAGTAGGCGTAGAGATACGCAGTATTTT.

This clonotype has only a few counts. The chain uses TRBV15 and TRBJ1-1, with D possibly being TRBD1 (6 bases). CDR3 size: 15 residues. The germline V gene encodes CDR1 LNHNV and CDR2 YYDKDF (reference sequence). Trimming left V 0 bases short and J 5 bases short, with 13 bases between. CDR3 nucleotides: TGTGCCACCAGCAGAGATCGGGGGGCGAGGACTGAAGCTTTCTTT. Its protein product is CATSRDRGARTEAFF.

The V gene is TRBV6-2 or TRBV6-3, the J gene TRBJ1-2; D gene uncertain. The CDR3 consists of 13 residues. V was pared by 2 bases and J by 0 bases, with 4 bases between. Germline loops: CDR1 MNHEY, CDR2 SVGEGT. The CDR3 region is CASSYASNYGYTF. DNA for the CDR3: TGTGCCAGCAGTTACGCCTCTAACTATGGCTACACCTTC.

This chain uses TRBV19 with TRBJ1-5, with a tentative D call TRBD1 (5 bases). There are 17 residues in the CDR3. CDR1 LNHDA and CDR2 SQIVND come from the germline V gene (reference sequence). The V end lost 1 base, the J end lost 6 bases, and 19 bases lay between the germline ends. The CDR3 region is CASSIVGGTVVSQPQHF. In DNA form, the CDR3 reads TGTGCCAGTAGTATAGTGGGGGGGACGGTGGTGTCTCAGCCCCAGCATTTT.

Only a few counts were recorded for this clonotype. The chain employs TRBV15 and TRBJ2-5; 9 bases match TRBD2. Germline V gene data show CDR1 as LNHNV and CDR2 as YYDKDF (reference sequence). CDR3 length: 15 residues. V was pared by 1 base and J by 4 bases, with 4 bases of the junction left unmatched. The CDR3: CATSRAVAGAETQYF. CDR3 sequence (DNA): TGTGCCACCAGCAGAGCGGTAGCGGGAGCAGAGACCCAGTACTTC.

The chain employs TRBV2 and TRBJ2-7; the D is unclear. The V end lost 3 bases, the J end lost 6 bases, and 15 bases lay between the germline ends. Per the germline V gene, CDR1 is SNHLY and CDR2 is FYNNEI. This CDR3 is built from 14 residues. The CDR3 here is CASSDRRREGEQYF. DNA of the CDR3: TGTGCCAGCAGTGATAGGAGACGTGAAGGCGAGCAGTACTTC.

The chain joins TRBV5-4 to TRBJ1-2; 9 bases map to TRBD1. Trimming removed 4 bases from V and 5 bases from J; junction bases left unmatched: 9. From germline, CDR1 is SGHNT and CDR2 YYREEE (reference sequence). This CDR3 is built from 15 residues. DNA of the CDR3: TGTGCCAGCAGCGATAGAACAGGGGGCGTATATGGCTACACCTTC. Protein sequence: CASSDRTGGVYGYTF.

V usage is TRBV11-3 and J usage is TRBJ2-3, with TRBD1 identical over 10 bases. This CDR3 spans 15 amino acids. Germline-derived CDR1 and CDR2 are SGHNT and YENEEA. The V segment lost 5 bases and the J segment 4 bases; nucleotides outside the gene matches: 6. The CDR3 here is CASSIGTGVSDTQYF. The CDR3 region has the DNA TGTGCCAGCAGCATCGGGACAGGGGTCTCAGATACGCAGTATTTT.

CDR3 DNA: TGCGCCAGCAGTATACAGGCGGGCACAGATACGCAGTATTTT. Residues: CASSIQAGTDTQYF. The chain recombines TRBV10-2 with TRBJ2-3; D might be TRBD1 (5 bases). V was trimmed by 5 bases and J by 1 base, leaving 10 bases between them. CDR3 size: 14 residues. Germline V gene lookup returns CDR1 WSHSY and CDR2 SAAADI.